This TCR beta chain came from a study of spatial heterogeneity in lung cancer. Study at large: PBMC collected at follow-up were sequenced when available, a median of about two years after resection. Study outcomes and limitations: More often at tumor resection than at routine follow-up, ubiquitous expanded tumor TCRs were detected in the blood.

Carried by each TCR cDNA molecule was a unique molecular identifier. TCRdb re-derived calls from the 5' RACE reads in MiXCR, one entry per CDR3 protein. The table lists approximately 70,000 distinct CDR3 sequences, 8% to 9.5% of them singletons, with approximately 2% in the top ten. Time point in this sample: blood at routine non-recurrence follow-up after resection. Unsorted whole RNA of tumor, nontumor lung or frozen PBMC was sequenced. Regarding this clonotype: Its target is not known.

The V segment lost 3 bases and the J segment 2 bases; nucleotides outside the gene matches: 5. CDR1 LGHDT and CDR2 YNNKEL come from the germline V gene (reference sequence). The CDR3 sequence is 17 residues long. Material: PBMCs, obtained at follow-up. The receptor was isolated from a female donor with early-stage non-small cell lung cancer. The gene calls are TRBV3-1 and TRBJ1-6; 9 positions match TRBD1. The CDR3: CASSQGQGMTYNSPLHF. The CDR3 DNA sequence: TGTGCCAGCAGCCAGGGACAGGGAATGACCTATAATTCACCCCTCCACTTT.